This record looks at one T cell receptor beta chain sequence and its context. Its specificity is not known. This entry comes from a study of shared clonotypes between healthy human individuals. This CDR3 is 13 amino acids long. The germline V and J ends were trimmed by 5 bases and 2 bases, with 9 bases remaining between them. In germline, CDR1 is MDHEN, CDR2 SYDVKM. Produced via immunoSEQ multiplex PCR; TCRdb's table is partial and in-frame only. The sample contains millions of clones, roughly 94% of which appear only once. Study outcomes and limitations: The authors sampled blood alone, and tissue repertoires likely differ.

The specimen was naive CD4+ T cells sorted from blood. Described subset: CD45RA+ positively selected. The sequence was obtained from a man aged 18 to 29 in good health. The V call is TRBV28, the J call TRBJ1-2; D remains ambiguous. In DNA, the CDR3 is TGTGCCAGCAGTATCTATCCCAACTATGGCTACACCTTC. As protein: CASSIYPNYGYTF.